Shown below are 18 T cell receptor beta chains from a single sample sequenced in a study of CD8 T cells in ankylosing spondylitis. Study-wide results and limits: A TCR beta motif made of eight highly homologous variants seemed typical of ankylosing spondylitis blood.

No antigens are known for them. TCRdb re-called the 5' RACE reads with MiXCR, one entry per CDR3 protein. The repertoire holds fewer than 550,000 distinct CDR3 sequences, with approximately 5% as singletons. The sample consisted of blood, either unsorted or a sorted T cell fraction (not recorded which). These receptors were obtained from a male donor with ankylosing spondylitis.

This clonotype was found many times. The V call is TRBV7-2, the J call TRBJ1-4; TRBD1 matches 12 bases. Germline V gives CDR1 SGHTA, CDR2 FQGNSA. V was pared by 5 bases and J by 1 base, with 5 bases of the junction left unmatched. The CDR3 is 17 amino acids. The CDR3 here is CASSQGQGARTNEKLFF. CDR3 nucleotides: TGTGCCAGCAGCCAGGGACAGGGGGCGCGAACTAATGAAAAACTGTTTTTT.

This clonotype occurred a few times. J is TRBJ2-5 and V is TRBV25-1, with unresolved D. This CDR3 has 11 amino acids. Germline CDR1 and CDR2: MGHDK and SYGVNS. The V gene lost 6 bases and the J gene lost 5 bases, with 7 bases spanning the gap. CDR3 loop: CASRSRETQYF. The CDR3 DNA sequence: TGTGCCAGCAGGTCCCGGGAGACCCAGTACTTC.

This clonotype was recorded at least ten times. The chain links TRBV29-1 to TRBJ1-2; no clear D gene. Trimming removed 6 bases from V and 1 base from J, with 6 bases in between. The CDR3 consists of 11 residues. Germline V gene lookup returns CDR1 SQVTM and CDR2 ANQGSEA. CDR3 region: CSVNLNYGYTF. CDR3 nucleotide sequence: TGCAGCGTCAACCTTAACTATGGCTACACCTTC.

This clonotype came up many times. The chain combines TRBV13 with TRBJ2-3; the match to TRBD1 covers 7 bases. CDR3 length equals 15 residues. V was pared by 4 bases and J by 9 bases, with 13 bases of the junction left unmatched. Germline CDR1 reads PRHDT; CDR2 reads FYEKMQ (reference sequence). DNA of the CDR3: TGTGCCAGCAGCTACGACCAGGGGGTTGGGTCGACGCAGTATTTT. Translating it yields CASSYDQGVGSTQYF.

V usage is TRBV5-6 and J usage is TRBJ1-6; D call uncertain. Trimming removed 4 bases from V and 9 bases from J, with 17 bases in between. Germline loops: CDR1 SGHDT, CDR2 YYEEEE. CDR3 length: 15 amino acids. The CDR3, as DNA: TGTGCCAGCAGCCTGATCAGTGGTTTGGGTTCACCCCTCCACTTT. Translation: CASSLISGLGSPLHF.

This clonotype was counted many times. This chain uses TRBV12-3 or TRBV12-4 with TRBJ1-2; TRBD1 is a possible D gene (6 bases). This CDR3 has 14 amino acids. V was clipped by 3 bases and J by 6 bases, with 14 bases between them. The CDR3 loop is CASSFAQGIDGYTF. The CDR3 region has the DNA TGTGCCAGCAGTTTCGCACAGGGTATAGATGGCTACACCTTC.

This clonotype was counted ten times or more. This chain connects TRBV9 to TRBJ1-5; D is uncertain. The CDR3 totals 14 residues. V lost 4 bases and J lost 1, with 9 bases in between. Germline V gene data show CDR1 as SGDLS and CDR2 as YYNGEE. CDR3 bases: TGTGCCAGCAGCCCCCTTCCAAGCAATCAGCCCCAGCATTTT. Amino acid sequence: CASSPLPSNQPQHF. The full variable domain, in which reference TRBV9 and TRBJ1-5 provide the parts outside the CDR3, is DSGVTQTPKHLITATGQRVTLRCSPRSGDLSVYWYQQSLDQGLQFLIQYYNGEERAKGNILERFSAQQFPDLHSELNLSSLELGDSALYFCASSPLPSNQPQHFGDGTRLSIL.

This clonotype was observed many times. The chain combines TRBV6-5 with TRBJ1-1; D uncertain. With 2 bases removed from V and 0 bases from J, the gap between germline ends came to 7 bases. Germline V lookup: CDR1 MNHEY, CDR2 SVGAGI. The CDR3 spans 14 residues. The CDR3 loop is CASSYRGLNTEAFF. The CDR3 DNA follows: TGTGCCAGCAGTTACCGGGGTCTGAACACTGAAGCTTTCTTT.

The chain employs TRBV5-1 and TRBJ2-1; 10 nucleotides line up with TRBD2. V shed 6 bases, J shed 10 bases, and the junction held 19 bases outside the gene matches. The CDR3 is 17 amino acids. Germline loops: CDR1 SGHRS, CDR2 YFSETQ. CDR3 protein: CASTPYSGRPRGSEQFF. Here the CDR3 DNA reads TGCGCCAGCACCCCATATAGCGGGAGGCCCCGTGGTTCGGAGCAGTTCTTC.

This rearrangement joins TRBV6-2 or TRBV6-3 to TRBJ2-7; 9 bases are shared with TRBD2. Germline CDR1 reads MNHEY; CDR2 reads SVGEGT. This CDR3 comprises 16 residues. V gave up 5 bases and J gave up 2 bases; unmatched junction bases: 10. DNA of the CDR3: TGTGCCAGCAGTATAGCGGGGGCCGCTCCTCCCTACGAGCAGTACTTC. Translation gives CASSIAGAAPPYEQYF.

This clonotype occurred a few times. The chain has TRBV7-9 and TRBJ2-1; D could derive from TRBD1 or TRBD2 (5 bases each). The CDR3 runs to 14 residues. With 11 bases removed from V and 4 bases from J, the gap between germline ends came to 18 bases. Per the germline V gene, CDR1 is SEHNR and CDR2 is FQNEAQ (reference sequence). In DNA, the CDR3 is TGTGCCGGGGGTTTATCACCCGGTTACAATGAGCAGTTCTTC. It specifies CAGGLSPGYNEQFF.

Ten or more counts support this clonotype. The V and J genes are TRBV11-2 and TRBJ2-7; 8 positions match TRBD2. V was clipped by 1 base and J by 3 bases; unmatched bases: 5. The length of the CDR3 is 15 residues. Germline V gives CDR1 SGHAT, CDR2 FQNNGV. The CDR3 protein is CASSLVVAGFYEQYF. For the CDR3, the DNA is TGTGCCAGCAGCTTAGTGGTAGCGGGGTTCTACGAGCAGTACTTC.

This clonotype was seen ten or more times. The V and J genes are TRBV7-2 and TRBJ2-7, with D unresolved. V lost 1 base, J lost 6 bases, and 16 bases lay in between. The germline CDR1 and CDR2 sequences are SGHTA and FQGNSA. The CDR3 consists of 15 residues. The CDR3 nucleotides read TGTGCCAGCAGCTTAGTAACAAATACCGGCCTCGAGCAGTACTTC. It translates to CASSLVTNTGLEQYF. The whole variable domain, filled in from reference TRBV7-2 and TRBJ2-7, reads GAGVSQSPSNKVTEKGKDVELRCDPISGHTALYWYRQSLGQGLEFLIYFQGNSAPDKSGLPSDRFSAERTGGSVSTLTIQRTQQEDSAVYLCASSLVTNTGLEQYFGPGTRLTVT.

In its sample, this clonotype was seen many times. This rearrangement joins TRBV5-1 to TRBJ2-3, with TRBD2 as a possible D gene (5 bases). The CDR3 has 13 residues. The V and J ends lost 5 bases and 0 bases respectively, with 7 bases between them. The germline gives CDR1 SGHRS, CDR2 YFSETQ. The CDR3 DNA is TGCGCCAGCAGGAGAGGGAGCACAGATACGCAGTATTTT. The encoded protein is CASRRGSTDTQYF.

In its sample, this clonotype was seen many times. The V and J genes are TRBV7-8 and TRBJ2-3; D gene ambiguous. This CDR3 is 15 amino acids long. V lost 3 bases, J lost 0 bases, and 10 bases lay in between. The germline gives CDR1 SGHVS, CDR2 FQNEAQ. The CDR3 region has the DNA TGTGCCAGCAGCTTCGCTAGTACTAGCACAGATACGCAGTATTTT. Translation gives CASSFASTSTDTQYF.

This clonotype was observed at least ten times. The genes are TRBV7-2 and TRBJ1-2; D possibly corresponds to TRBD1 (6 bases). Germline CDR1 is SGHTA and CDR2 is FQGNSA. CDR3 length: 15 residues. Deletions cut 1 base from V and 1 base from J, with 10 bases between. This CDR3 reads CASSLGTDLNYGYTF. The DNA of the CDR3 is TGTGCCAGCAGCTTAGGGACAGATCTTAACTATGGCTACACCTTC.

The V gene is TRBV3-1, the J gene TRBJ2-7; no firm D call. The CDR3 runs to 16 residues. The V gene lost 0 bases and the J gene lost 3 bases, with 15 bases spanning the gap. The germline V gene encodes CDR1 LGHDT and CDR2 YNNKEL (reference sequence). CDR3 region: CASSQDGRADVYEQYF. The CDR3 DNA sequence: TGTGCCAGCAGCCAAGACGGAAGGGCGGATGTCTACGAGCAGTACTTC.

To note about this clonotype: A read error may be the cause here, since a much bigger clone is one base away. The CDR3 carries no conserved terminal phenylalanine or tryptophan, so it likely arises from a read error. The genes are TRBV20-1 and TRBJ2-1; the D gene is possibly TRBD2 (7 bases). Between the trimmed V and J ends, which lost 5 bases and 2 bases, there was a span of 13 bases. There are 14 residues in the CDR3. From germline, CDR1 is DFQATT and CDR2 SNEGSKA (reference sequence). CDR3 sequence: CSAGGARTYNEQFI. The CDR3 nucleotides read TGCAGTGCTGGGGGGGCTCGTACCTACAATGAGCAGTTCATC.